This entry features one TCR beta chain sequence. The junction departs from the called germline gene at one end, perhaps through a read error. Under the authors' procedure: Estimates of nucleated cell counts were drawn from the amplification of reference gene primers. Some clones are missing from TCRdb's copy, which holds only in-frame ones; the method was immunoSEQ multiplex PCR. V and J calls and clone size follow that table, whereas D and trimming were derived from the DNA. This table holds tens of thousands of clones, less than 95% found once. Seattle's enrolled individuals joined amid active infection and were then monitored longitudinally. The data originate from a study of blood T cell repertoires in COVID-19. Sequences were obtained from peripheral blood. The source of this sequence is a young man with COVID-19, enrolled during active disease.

CDR3 bases: TGTGCCATCAGGGAATACGCAACTAATGAAAAACTGCTTTTT. Amino acid sequence: CAIREYATNEKLLF. The J gene is TRBJ1-4, the V gene TRBV10-3, with D unresolved. The CDR3 runs to 14 residues. Germline V gene data show CDR1 as ENHRY and CDR2 as SYGVKD.